The rows below give T cell receptor beta chains drawn from one sample of a study of a mutant IDH1 vaccine in newly diagnosed glioma. Their antigens are not known. TCRdb's copy holds only in-frame clones and misses some; the assay was immunoSEQ multiplex PCR. The top ten clones hold roughly 4.7% of a sample with tens of thousands of clones, around 74% of them seen once. This material consisted of PBMCs, taken from a glioma patient whose treatment included an IDH1 peptide vaccine. The receptors come from a man in his fifties with glioma. Each CDR3 is given with its conserved first and last residue. D genes are given only for firm matches. Only some rows state a clone size, as once, few, many or a class for expanded clones.

>TRBV11-3|TRBJ2-1|-|-
CASSSRQQGLANEQFF
TGTGCCAGCAGCTCCCGTCAGCAGGGCTTGGCTAATGAGCAGTTCTTC
>TRBV2|TRBJ1-2|-|TRBD1
CASSQDTGVYGGYTF
TGTGCCAGCAGTCAGGACACAGGGGTGTATGGGGGCTACACCTTC
>TRBV28|TRBJ1-2|few|-
CASSPPGRYGYTF
TGTGCCAGCAGCCCTCCAGGGAGGTATGGCTACACCTTC
>TRBV6-5|TRBJ1-2|-|TRBD1
CASSYGDSISRYTF
TGTGCCAGCAGTTATGGGGACAGCATAAGCCGGTACACCTTC
>TRBV9|TRBJ1-6|-|-
CASSVGGSRGESPLHF
TGTGCCAGCAGCGTAGGGGGTTCCAGGGGAGAATCACCCCTCCACTTT
>TRBV19|TRBJ1-3|-|-
CASRPGSSGNTIYF
TGTGCCAGTCGCCCAGGGTCCTCTGGAAACACCATATATTTT
>TRBV11-2|TRBJ2-2|-|TRBD2
CASSPLLAGDTGELFF
TGTGCCAGCAGCCCCTTACTAGCGGGAGACACCGGGGAGCTGTTTTTT
>TRBV7-9|TRBJ1-2|-|-
CASSPGRADGYTF
TGTGCCAGCAGCCCTGGACGGGCGGATGGCTACACCTTC
>TRBV6-5|TRBJ2-1|-|-
CAISFSRGPYEQFF
TGTGCCATCTCTTTCTCGCGGGGGCCCTATGAGCAGTTCTTC
>TRBV7-2|TRBJ1-4|-|-
CASSLDGFATNEKLFF
TGTGCCAGCAGCTTAGACGGCTTTGCAACTAATGAAAAACTGTTTTTT
>TRBV19|TRBJ2-2|-|TRBD1
CASKPPGQAADGELFF
TGTGCCAGTAAACCCCCCGGACAGGCCGCCGACGGGGAGCTGTTTTTT
>TRBV29-1|TRBJ2-7|-|TRBD1
CSVKTGETYEQYF
TGCAGCGTCAAGACAGGGGAGACCTACGAGCAGTACTTC
>TRBV29-1|TRBJ2-7|-|-
CSVEERRGPTYEQYF
TGCAGCGTTGAAGAGAGAAGGGGACCGACCTACGAGCAGTACTTC
>TRBV29-1|TRBJ2-7|once|-
CSVGDGLGNEQYF
TGCAGCGTTGGGGACGGCCTGGGGAACGAGCAGTACTTC
>TRBV18|TRBJ2-7|-|-
CASSPTRVEQYF
TGTGCCAGCTCACCTACCAGGGTCGAGCAGTACTTC
>TRBV21-1|TRBJ1-2|-|-
CASSKFRGHNYGYTF
TGTGCCAGCAGCAAATTTAGGGGGCACAACTATGGCTACACCTTC
>TRBV5-1|TRBJ2-1|-|TRBD1
CASGWDRGNEQFF
TGCGCCAGCGGCTGGGACAGGGGAAATGAGCAGTTCTTC
>TRBV19|TRBJ2-3|-|TRBD2
CASSIGEGGATQYF
TGTGCCAGTAGTATAGGGGAGGGAGGCGCTACGCAGTATTTT
>TRBV15|TRBJ2-3|-|-
CATSRDQRTDTQYF
TGTGCCACCAGCAGAGATCAAAGAACAGATACGCAGTATTTT
>TRBV7-9|TRBJ1-3|few|TRBD1
CASSPGEGAVTIYF
TGTGCCAGCAGCCCTGGGGAGGGGGCCGTCACCATATATTTT
>TRBV18|TRBJ1-2|few|-
CASSPRGANYGYTF
TGTGCCAGCTCACCAAGGGGAGCTAACTATGGCTACACCTTC
>TRBV6-5|TRBJ2-1|-|-
CASSYGLGYNEQFF
TGTGCCAGCAGTTACGGCTTGGGCTACAATGAGCAGTTCTTC
>TRBV4-2|TRBJ1-2|once|TRBD1
CASSLLGQEGYTF
TGTGCCAGCAGCCTCCTCGGACAGGAGGGCTACACCTTC
>TRBV9|TRBJ2-2|-|-
CASSVYSSSPGELFF
TGTGCCAGCAGCGTATACTCGAGTAGTCCCGGGGAGCTGTTTTTT
>TRBV14|TRBJ1-2|few|-
CASSPSRNYGYTF
TGTGCCAGCAGCCCTTCCAGAAACTATGGCTACACCTTC
>TRBV7-2|TRBJ2-7|few|TRBD1
CASSIGTGRSVEQYF
TGTGCCAGCAGCATCGGGACAGGGAGGTCAGTCGAGCAGTACTTC
>TRBV28|TRBJ1-4|-|-
CASSLQGIANEKLFF
TGTGCCAGCAGCCTTCAGGGAATAGCTAATGAAAAACTGTTTTTT
>TRBV9|TRBJ2-5|once|-
CASSVGAGYQETQYF
TGTGCCAGCAGCGTAGGGGCGGGGTACCAAGAGACCCAGTACTTC
>TRBV6-6|TRBJ2-7|-|TRBD1
CASSSLTGGYEQYF
TGTGCCAGCAGTTCCCTGACAGGGGGGTACGAGCAGTACTTC
>TRBV4-3|TRBJ1-1|-|TRBD1
CASSPGQGGTEAFF
TGCGCCAGCAGCCCTGGACAGGGAGGGACTGAAGCTTTCTTT
>TRBV7-2|TRBJ2-1|few|TRBD1
CASSSTTGPHNEQFF
TGTGCCAGCAGCTCTACGACAGGGCCCCACAATGAGCAGTTCTTC
>TRBV15|TRBJ2-7|-|-
CATSRPGVGSYEQYF
TGTGCCACCAGCAGACCAGGGGTCGGCTCCTACGAGCAGTACTTC
>TRBV30|TRBJ1-6|once|TRBD1
CAWSVLTGASPLHF
TGTGCCTGGAGTGTATTAACAGGGGCTTCACCCCTCCACTTT
>TRBV4-1|TRBJ2-5|-|TRBD1
CASSQDLATGAQYF
TGCGCCAGCAGCCAAGATCTAGCGACAGGGGCCCAGTACTTC
>TRBV23-1|TRBJ2-5|-|TRBD1
CASSHSGPRDRAQETQYF
TGCGCCAGCAGTCATTCGGGGCCCAGGGACAGGGCCCAAGAGACCCAGTACTTC
>TRBV27|TRBJ2-2|-|TRBD1
CASSFLPGTGGSGELFF
TGTGCCAGCAGTTTCCTCCCCGGGACAGGGGGGAGCGGGGAGCTGTTTTTT
>TRBV19|TRBJ1-3|-|-
CASSAQILSGNTIYF
TGTGCCAGTAGTGCACAGATCCTCTCTGGAAACACCATATATTTT
>TRBV19|TRBJ1-1|-|TRBD1
CASSTGQPNTEAFF
TGTGCCAGTAGTACGGGACAGCCGAACACTGAAGCTTTCTTT
>TRBV6-1|TRBJ2-7|many|TRBD1
CASRDRGSHEQYF
TGTGCCAGCAGGGACAGGGGTAGCCACGAGCAGTACTTC
>TRBV6-5|TRBJ2-1|-|TRBD1
CASIGDRGPYNEQFF
TGTGCCAGTATTGGGGACAGGGGACCGTACAATGAGCAGTTCTTC
>TRBV28|TRBJ1-1|-|-
CASSYRSIVNTEAFF
TGTGCCAGCAGCTACCGAAGTATAGTGAACACTGAAGCTTTCTTT
>TRBV2|TRBJ1-2|-|-
CASSGEGSRGYTF
TGTGCCAGCAGTGGAGAAGGTTCGCGTGGCTACACCTTC
>TRBV7-2|TRBJ1-2|-|TRBD1
CASSSSGGGYGYTF
TGTGCCAGCAGCTCTTCAGGGGGCGGATATGGCTACACCTTC
>TRBV29-1|TRBJ2-7|-|TRBD1
CSASDRSYEQYF
TGCAGCGCCTCGGACAGGAGCTACGAGCAGTACTTC
>TRBV27|TRBJ1-2|-|-
CASSFGTSFGYTF
TGTGCCAGCAGTTTTGGGACATCCTTCGGCTACACCTTC
>TRBV18|TRBJ2-3|once|TRBD2
CASSRAGERGTDTQYF
TGTGCCAGCTCACGGGCAGGGGAGCGGGGGACAGATACGCAGTATTTT
>TRBV27|TRBJ1-3|-|-
CASSPYLGSSGNTIYF
TGTGCCAGCAGTCCGTACCTAGGCTCCTCTGGAAACACCATATATTTT